This TCR beta chain was obtained from a study of CD8 T cells in Susac syndrome (dated by TCRdb to between 2019 and 2020). At the level of the whole study: Repertoire sequencing was used to test whether CD8+ T cell activation and differentiation in Susac syndrome was antigen driven. The clonality of the CD8+ T cell repertoire was compared across 11 to 12 healthy donors, around 14 Susac syndrome patients and roughly 15 multiple sclerosis patients.

RNA was extracted using the RNeasy kit, and roughly 0.5 to 1 microgram was reverse transcribed with random hexamers. TCR beta CDR3 regions were amplified with the immunoSEQ multiplex PCR assay covering 54 Vbeta and 13 Jbeta segments. Bias from PCR amplification was corrected by using a synthetic template baseline for primer optimization and for computational correction. The study's processing was this. Reads were assigned to V, D and J genes according to IMGT and analyzed in immunoSEQ Analyzer, with only productive sequences retained. Clonality was computed as one minus Shannon entropy normalized by log2 of the number of productive unique sequences. For each patient and control, public and private clones were evaluated within the 100 most prevalent clones. A clone was defined as Susac-specific if it was absent from the healthy and MS cohorts, from roughly 990 published viral clones and from other ImmuneACCESS disease sequences. Using fastp trimming at Q25 and MiXCR clonotype assembly, TCRdb reanalyzed the public sequencing data and kept in-frame beta chains. All rows with the same CDR3 protein become a single entry with the most common DNA and genes. The V and J calls come from TCRdb's annotation, not from the publication. This sample comprises 350,000 to 550,000 distinct CDR3 sequences, around 85% of them detected only once. 0.09% to 0.15% of the sample goes to the ten largest clones.

On the study overall, not on this receptor specifically: The number of individuals in the TCR sequencing and HLA analysis was recognized as being relatively small.

This clonotype came up a few times. Its antigen has not been determined. The sample holds no much larger clone one base away, and base qualities are not on file. Peripheral blood CD8+ and CD4+ T cells from healthy donors, Susac syndrome patients and multiple sclerosis patients were profiled by high-throughput TCR beta sequencing. Multiple sclerosis controls were treatment-naive patients with stable or active relapsing-remitting disease fulfilling revised McDonald criteria. Bulk CD8+ and CD4+ T cells were purified by magnetic negative isolation, whereas CD8+ TEMRA cells were enriched by FACS. Blood was collected in EDTA tubes and processed within 24 hours, with PBMCs isolated through density gradient centrifugation. PBMCs intended for TCR sequencing were frozen in liquid nitrogen and were later thawed in a 37 degrees C water bath. Purity of sorted or isolated CD4+, CD8+ and CD8+ TEMRA cells was at least 90%.

What was sequenced was CD8+ T cells from PBMCs. This TCR was sampled from a human donor with multiple sclerosis.

The CDR3 amino acid sequence is: CASSIGTIGSDTQYF. The DNA sequence follows: TGTGCCAGCAGCATAGGGACTATTGGCTCGGATACGCAGTATTTT. Rearrangement joined TRBV11-2 to TRBJ2-3; TRBD2 lines up with 7 middle nucleotides. CDR1 and CDR2, looked up from the germline V gene, are SGHAT and FQNNGV. The CDR3 spans 15 residues, from the cysteine through the phenylalanine. Only the CDR3 region is kept as DNA, spanning 45 bases read in frame from base 1. At the junction V is shortened by 5 bases and J by 6 bases; bases outside the gene matches: 11.